Listed below are T cell receptor beta chains from one sample, sequenced in a study of T cell changes during pregnancy in multiple sclerosis. This table comes from immunoSEQ multiplex PCR, and its TCRdb copy is limited to in-frame clones, with some not included. The sample yields some 85,000 clones, roughly 96% seen once. The specimen comprised peripheral blood, sampled in the second trimester of pregnancy. All receptors come from a female donor with multiple sclerosis, enrolled in a pregnancy study. Both conserved end residues are part of each CDR3.

>14|TRBV2
CASSDGLAAYEQYF
>14|TRBV5-1
CASPETGDPETQYF
>17|TRBV19
CASSILRDWPFAGELFF
>15|TRBV5-5
CASSLEGTGVEEQFF
>13|TRBV5-1
CASSETGIGEQYF
>13|TRBV19
CASKRQGDYGYTF
>13|TRBV13
CASSLGQEETQYF
>17|TRBV29-1
CSVEDQGQGSSNQPQHF
>15|TRBV25-1
CASSFRDRPAYEQYF
>13|TRBV7-6
CASSLATGYEQYF
>12|TRBV7-9
CASSLDRSGYTF
>14|TRBV27
CASSLLAEQETQYF
>15|TRBV5-1
CASNEGALGTSEQFF
>15|TRBV6-1
CASGVDRGTSYGYTF
>16|TRBV5-1
CASSVTTGPGANVLTF
>14|TRBV5-4
CASQNQTDYNEQFF
>13|TRBV7-6
CASSVGMNTEAFF
>14|TRBV6-1
CASSELRAMGEQYF
>16|TRBV6-6
CASSSRGQGGGDTQYF
>16|TRBV5-1
CASSFLESSSGNTIYF
>13|TRBV27
CASSWDSFNEQFF
>16|TRBV9
CASSAPPRAGEETQYF
>14|TRBV7-9
CASSLEEYSYEQYF
>16|TRBV6-4
CASSATAGVNTGELFF
>12|TRBV4-3
CASSQGGSKQFF
>15|TRBV4-1
CASSHAAGGNNEQFF
>15|TRBV4-3
CASSQRRLGDEKLFF
>15|TRBV2
CASKYPLLIAGELFF
>15|TRBV7-2
CASSLELGGGEKLFF
>15|TRBV19
CASSILAGAGGELFF
>13|TRBV7-2
CASSPAGRREQFF
>15|TRBV6-1
CASSLRLAGEETQYF
>12|TRBV27
CASSSPLDTQYF
>15|TRBV25-1
CASRLTGGMNTEAFF
>16|TRBV18
CASSPWQGVAKNIQYF
>15|TRBV7-3
CASSQSLAGDNEQFF
>14|TRBV27
CASSLDRGRTEAFF
>14|TRBV30
CALGQGARAAELFF
>16|TRBV7-9
CASSSSPGRGSPEAFF
>14|TRBV5-1
CASSLQQGKTEAFF
>19|TRBV13
CASSLGLAGEHLASYEQYF
>14|TRBV28
CASLQGPANYGYTF
>15|TRBV5-6
CASTLLVDRGRVAFF
>14|TRBV15
CATSRTSGSYEQYF
>15|TRBV11-2
CASSPRGGAYTEAFF
>16|TRBV19
CASSTPTGSSYNEQFF
>19|TRBV9
CASSVFGLAGVGSTDTQYF
>18|TRBV4-1
CASSPEGLVNPSSGELFF
>15|TRBV18
CASSPRTSGRETQYF
>13|TRBV6-1
CASSESGSYGYTF
>14|TRBV10-3
CAISESGGDTEAFF
>14|TRBV28
CASSPQQGVDEQYF
>15|TRBV6-5
CASSPRSSSYNEQFF
>13|TRBV10-3
CAISGESNTEAFF